The present T cell receptor (beta chain) was sequenced within a study of T cell responses to AZD1222 COVID-19 vaccine. General study findings and limits: Clonal diversity was possibly underestimated, and the donors were mostly white British, with more females.

Germline loops: CDR1 SGHRS, CDR2 YFSETQ. Between the trimmed V and J ends, which lost 4 bases and 0 bases, there was a span of 10 bases. This CDR3 is built from 14 residues. About this clone: Antigen specificity is unknown.

Assay: immunoSEQ multiplex PCR; the TCRdb copy retains only in-frame clones and omits some. Seen here are more than 95,000 clones, roughly nine tenths observed once, and the top ten hold around 1.4%. This chain uses TRBV5-1 with TRBJ1-1; a possible D gene is TRBD1 (6 bases). The specimen was peripheral blood, collected 28 days after the second AZD1222 dose. This receptor was obtained from an adult who received the AZD1222 COVID-19 vaccine. CDR3 in DNA: TGCGCCAGCAGCACCGGGACACTGAACACTGAAGCTTTCTTT. Protein product: CASSTGTLNTEAFF. Together with reference TRBV5-1 and TRBJ1-1, the CDR3 gives the full variable domain: KAGVTQTPRYLIKTRGQQVTLSCSPISGHRSVSWYQQTPGQGLQFLFEYFSETQRNKGNFPGRFSGRQFSNSRSEMNVSTLELGDSALYLCASSTGTLNTEAFFGQGTRLTVV.